Listed here is a single TCR beta chain. This clonotype was counted a few times. Its cognate antigen has yet to be identified. Base-call qualities are not available, and no considerably larger clone is one nucleotide away. The source of the sample is a study of blood T cells in healthy people across ages (dated by TCRdb to the mid-2010s). The study in broad terms: In model experiments, template switching captured roughly one uniquely barcoded TCR beta cDNA molecule for every two T cells. The study measured age-related changes in TCR beta repertoire diversity using deep sequencing normalized with unique cDNA molecular identifiers. Four age groups were formed from the donors: young (average roughly 16 years), middle-aged (less than 40), aged (roughly 56) and long-lived (more than 75). Two additional independent replicas of 1 million unique cDNA reads from the same blood draw were analyzed for two donors (one aged 18 to 29 and one aged 80 or older).

The roughly 39 donors, aged roughly 6 to 95 years, were systemically healthy Caucasian individuals from Russia. Each donor gave about 11 milliliters of peripheral blood, drawn into EDTA-treated Vacutainer tubes. PBMCs were isolated by Ficoll-Paque density-gradient centrifugation, with at least 6 million obtained per sample. Trizol reagent was used to extract total RNA from PBMCs, with at least 6 micrograms per sample. For every donor, flow cytometry on a PBMC aliquot measured the percentage of naive CD45RAhigh/CD27high T cells. The CDR3 spans 14 residues, from the cysteine through the phenylalanine. Of all the DNA, just the CDR3 is kept, 42 bases in frame from base 1. The germline V gene yields LGHNA for CDR1 and YSLEER for CDR2. V lost 0 bases and J lost 4 bases, and the count of bases not matched to a germline gene is 2. Points the paper makes about the study in general: Because the CMV infection status of the donors was unknown, age-related changes in expanded clonotypes may potentially have been confounded. The percentage of naive T cells measured by flow cytometry correlated strongly with observed TCR beta diversity. Observed TCR beta diversity per million T cells fell roughly linearly with age, and a significant reduction was already apparent by age roughly 40. Compared with the aged group, more naive CD4+ T cells, fewer expanded clones and increased TCR diversity were shown by the long-lived group, suggesting age selection. Total diversity estimates from one million sequenced T cells were considered lower bounds and underestimates. Since profiling was done on bulk unsorted PBMCs, naive and antigen-experienced compartments could not be conclusively compared.

Library generation was performed with 5' RACE. The instrument given in TCRdb is Illumina HiSeq 2500. A second PCR of about 6 to 11 cycles was performed with a sample-barcoded 5' primer and a J-beta primer mix. A template-switch 5' adaptor carrying 12 random nucleotides introduced a unique molecular identifier onto each TCR beta cDNA molecule. Each sample yielded at least 3 million CDR3-containing paired-end reads. All of the RNA was converted into first-strand cDNA using the Mint cDNA synthesis kit, with a TRBC-specific oligonucleotide serving as the primer. Following uracil-DNA glycosylase treatment, all cDNA underwent a first 18-cycle PCR with the universal primers M1SS and BC2_uni_R. Under the source paper's analysis protocol: For normalization, 1 million high-quality reads, each with a distinct molecular identifier, were randomly selected from each sample. Reads sharing molecular identifiers were discarded rather than binned into consensus sequences. CDR3 identification, clonotype clustering and error correction used MiTCR with a Q25 quality threshold and the strictest error-elimination algorithm. A nonparametric unseen species model with Euler transformation was used to estimate lower-bound total TCR beta diversity. TCRdb's own reprocessing of the public reads used fastp at Q25 and MiXCR and kept productive beta chains. Duplicate CDR3 protein sequences are folded into a single record with the most common DNA and genes. The V and J calls shown here were made by TCRdb, not taken from the authors' results. In all, the sample holds fewer than 1,200,000 distinct CDR3 sequences, and 25% of those were seen once. The top ten constitute less than 0.75% of the sample.

The data were also submitted as part of a second study, on T cells of mothers and their children. The second paper further reports: Nine systemically healthy Caucasian individuals, comprising three mothers and their six children, were included as donors. cDNA synthesis used all of the extracted RNA, with 1.5 ug of RNA in each 15 ul reaction. In the second PCR, the M1S primer introduced both the sample barcodes and 2-4 random nucleotides. More than 9.5 million TCR beta CDR3 reads were obtained from each mother, and some 3.3 million reads were obtained from each child. In both related and unrelated pairs, thymic selection shapes the output of TCR recombination in a similar way, with inherited differences having only a minor effect. Normalized repertoire overlap was always slightly but never significantly higher in related than unrelated mother-child pairs. No persistent microchimeric T cell clones were detected, at a sensitivity of approximately 100 clones per million clonotypes. The study used deep NGS to compare TCR beta repertoires of mothers and children, seeking features distinguishing related mother-child pairs from unrelated individuals. The mean age was about 37 +/- 4 years for the mothers and around 11 +/- 4 years for the children. Libraries were sequenced on Illumina HiSeq 2000 with 100+100 nt paired-end reads after adapter ligation with NEBNext reagents. To prevent cross-contamination, the mother and child libraries were prepared one month apart and sequenced in separate runs. For each donor, between roughly 450,000 and 2,200,000 distinct TCR beta clonotypes were identified. Naive TCR beta clonotypes were estimated from low-frequency clonotypes matched to each donor's FACS-determined naive share, without sorting.

The sample comprised blood. The receptor was derived from a girl aged 2 to 9 in good health. The rearrangement joined TRBV4-3 to TRBJ1-2, with 7 central nucleotides matching TRBD1. The sequence in DNA is TGCGCCAGCAGCCAAGAACAGGGGAGCTATGGCTACACCTTC. This codes for CASSQEQGSYGYTF.